This TCR beta chain was identified during a study of RUNX1 and TCR beta rearrangement in T-cell leukemia (dated by TCRdb to about 2020). Study-wide context: The study compared TCR beta rearrangements and CDR3 junctions in fewer than 15 T-ALLs carrying mono-allelic acquired RUNX1 mutations versus more than 9 RUNX1 wildtype T-ALLs. Every RUNX1 mutation in the mutated group was heterozygous, with roughly nine located in the Runt homology domain and three in the transactivation domain. The RUNX1 wildtype T-ALLs were matched on an immature maturation arrest stage, which was defined as the absence of cytoplasmic or surface TCR beta protein. RUNX1 wildtype T-ALLs were selected to carry at least incomplete clonal TCR beta rearrangements, enabling D1 versus D2 segment comparison. More diverse maturation arrest stages were spanned by RUNX1-mutated T-ALLs, including cases arrested before the onset of TCR beta rearrangement. TCR beta rearrangements in human T-ALL were analyzed for comparison with results obtained from a Runx1 knockout mouse model. An earlier study had already determined the RUNX1 mutation status of the T-ALL cases. The multicentric trials were GRAALL-2003 and GRAALL-2005. After EuroClonality multiplex PCR on genomic DNA, Genescan analysis was used to assess TCR rearrangements. Overall study results and their limits: Usage of the TCR beta J1 cluster was similar in RUNX1-mutated and wildtype T-ALLs, showing no significant difference. No significant difference in TCR beta D1 segment usage was found between RUNX1-mutated (about 80%) and wildtype (approximately 61%) T-ALL clonal rearrangements. Too few clonal rearrangements were available to evaluate TCR beta CDR3 length or D segment truncation in T-ALLs. Clonal TCR beta rearrangements were found in roughly two thirds of RUNX1-mutated T-ALLs, which is fewer than the over 75% reported for T-ALL generally.

For oncotyping and quantification of minimal residual disease, T-ALL samples were taken at diagnosis from children and adults treated according to protocol. The CDR3, from cysteine to phenylalanine, totals 14 residues. This entry keeps only the CDR3 DNA: 42 bases, framed from base 1. CDR1 and CDR2 are drawn from the germline V gene: SGHVS, FQNEAQ. V and J are truncated by 1 base and 1 base respectively, leaving an intervening sequence of 7 bases. Within its sample, this clonotype is medium-sized (0.01 to 0.1%). It has no known antigen specificity. Within one base of it there is no much larger clone, and no base qualities were kept. Libraries were prepared through PCR. The listed sequencing device is Illumina MiSeq. Next generation amplicon sequencing was used to characterize TCR beta DJ and VDJ rearrangements. In the authors' own workflow: Clonal TCR beta rearrangements were identified by analyzing amplicon sequencing data with the Vidjil software. TCR beta rearrangement characteristics of the RUNX1-mutated and wildtype groups were compared using two-tailed Fisher exact tests. Clones were called with MiXCR by TCRdb after fastp trimmed the public reads at Q25, and only in-frame beta chains were retained. Rows are unified per CDR3 protein, each entry keeping the most common DNA and genes. The V and J calls, along with clone size, are taken from TCRdb and not from the paper's own processing. This sample holds 650 to 950 distinct CDR3 sequences; 25% to 30% were observed only once. In total, the top ten clones hold around 35% of the sample.

The sequence was obtained from a male donor with T-cell acute lymphoblastic leukemia. The chain employs TRBV7-8 and TRBJ1-1; the D gene lacks a confident call. Sequenced sample: blood. This receptor carries the CDR3 CASSLDESNTEAFF. The base sequence is TGTGCCAGCAGCTTAGACGAGTCGAACACTGAAGCTTTCTTT.